Sequencing of this T cell receptor beta chain was carried out in a study of blood T cell repertoires in COVID-19 (dated by TCRdb to the early 2020s). Regarding the research as a whole: Samples covering the acute and convalescent phases of COVID-19 were provided by collaborators in the United States, Italy and Spain. The material from the prospective study consisted of cDNA or gDNA derived from T cells, B-cell-depleted T cells, or PBMCs. Subjects who had been exposed to COVID-19, were actively infected with it, or had recovered from it provided the deeply sampled blood TCRbeta repertoires that made up the dataset. The repertoires were released in a freely available public database intended as a resource for research on the immune response to SARS-CoV-2. Samples were obtained from the ongoing ImmuneRACE study (first 160 participants) and from over 1,000 subjects provided by 6 global collaborators. Nearly every sample came with metadata listing a de-identified subject ID, COVID-19 status, age in years and sex. Where available, HLA class I and class II types were obtained from metadata supplied by the sample provider rather than from assay-based typing.

TCRbeta CDR3 regions were amplified from genomic DNA by means of the immunoSEQ Assay, a bias-controlled multiplex PCR. On the study's bioinformatics: The number of nucleated cells in each sample was estimated by amplification of reference gene primers within the assay. To quantify the absolute abundance of each unique TCRbeta CDR3 rearrangement, sequence reads were collapsed and filtered. For each sample, productive Simpson clonality was calculated by taking the square root of Simpson's diversity index across productive rearrangements. TCRdb retrieved this table from immuneACCESS and kept in-frame rearrangements only. Not all clones are present; in checked studies, unresolved V genes account for under half, and no reason is known for the remainder. The V and J calls and the clone size are those of that table, but D and trimming were determined from the DNA. A total of approximately 280,000 clones appear in this sample, about nine tenths of them only once. Together, the top ten hold around 2.4% of the sample.

Points on this clone: The target of this receptor is not known. Base-call qualities are not available, and no considerably larger clone is one nucleotide away.

Participants in the prospective study were enrolled through a virtual design, were aged about 18 to 89 years, and lived in approximately 25 United States geographic areas. To assign participants to cohorts, the prospective study relied on clinical history that participants themselves reported in a screening survey and a study questionnaire. ImmuneRACE Cohort 3 recovered participants were defined by two consecutive negative NP/OP PCR tests, healthcare professional clearance, or symptom resolution. Each participant in the prospective study had whole blood, serum and a nasopharyngeal or oropharyngeal swab collected by mobile phlebotomists. Prospective study participants could optionally give additional blood draws and questionnaires over an approximately two-month period. Before DNA extraction, prospective study blood samples were shipped either frozen or at room temperature. General study outcomes and caveats: The amount of clinical and demographic metadata varied by source and participant and was provided uncurated.

As encoded in the germline V gene, CDR1 is SGHRS while CDR2 is YFSETQ. Taken from cysteine to phenylalanine, the CDR3 has 13 residues. Only the CDR3 portion is preserved as DNA: 39 bases, with reading frame beginning at the first base. V is shortened by 4 bases, J by 9 bases, and the region joining them spans 14 bases. This receptor was obtained from a young woman who had recovered from COVID-19. The material sequenced was PBMCs or T cells enriched from blood (not recorded which). The V gene is TRBV5-1 and the J gene is TRBJ2-1; possibly the D gene is TRBD1, per 6 matching bases. Here the CDR3 is given as CASSEYRAREQFF. The DNA sequence is TGCGCCAGCAGCGAATACAGGGCTCGTGAGCAGTTCTTC.